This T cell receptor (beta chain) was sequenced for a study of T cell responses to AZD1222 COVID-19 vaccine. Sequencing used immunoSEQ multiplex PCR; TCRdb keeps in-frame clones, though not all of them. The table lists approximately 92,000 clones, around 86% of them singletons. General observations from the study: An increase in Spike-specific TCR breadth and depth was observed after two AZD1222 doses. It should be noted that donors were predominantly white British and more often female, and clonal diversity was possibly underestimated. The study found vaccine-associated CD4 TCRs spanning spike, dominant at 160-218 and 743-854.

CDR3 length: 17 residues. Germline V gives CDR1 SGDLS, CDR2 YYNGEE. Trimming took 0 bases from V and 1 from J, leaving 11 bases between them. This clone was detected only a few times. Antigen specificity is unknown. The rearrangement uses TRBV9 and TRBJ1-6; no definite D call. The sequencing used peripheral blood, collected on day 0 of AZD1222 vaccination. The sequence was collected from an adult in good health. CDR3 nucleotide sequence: TGTGCCAGCAGCGTAGCTTCATTGAGATCCTATAATTCACCCCTCCACTTT. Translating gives CASSVASLRSYNSPLHF.